These T cell receptor beta chains were read from a single sample in a study of blood T cell repertoires in COVID-19. Profiling relied on immunoSEQ multiplex PCR, and the TCRdb table lists in-frame clones only, not all of them. The sample lists more than 90,000 clones; less than 85% were seen once. The sequenced sample was peripheral blood. The receptors here all came from a man in his forties or fifties with acute or convalescent COVID-19. The CDR3 runs from the conserved cysteine through the conserved F or W. D genes are given only for firm matches. For some rows the clone size is stated as once, few or many, or as a class when expanded; others skip it.

TGCGCCAGCAGCTTGGACCCACAGGGGAATGAGCAGTTCTTC | CASSLDPQGNEQFF | TRBJ2-1 | TRBD1 | . | TRBV5-1
TGTGCCATCAGTGAGCCTGGGACAGGGGGCGTGCTTGGCAATCAGCCCCAGCATTTT | CAISEPGTGGVLGNQPQHF | TRBJ1-5 | TRBD1 | . | TRBV10-3
TGTGCCAGCCTTTTCTCAGGTCTGGATAACTATGGCTACACCTTC | CASLFSGLDNYGYTF | TRBJ1-2 | . | . | TRBV6-5
TGTGCCACCAGCAGAGATAGTGGGGGGGCCAATGAGCAGTTCTTC | CATSRDSGGANEQFF | TRBJ2-1 | . | . | TRBV15
TGCGCCAGCAGCTGGGCAGGATCCGGGGCCAACGTCCTGACTTTC | CASSWAGSGANVLTF | TRBJ2-6 | . | . | TRBV5-1
TGTGCCAGCAGCTTGAGGCAGGGGGCCAGCTATGGCTACACCTTC | CASSLRQGASYGYTF | TRBJ1-2 | TRBD1 | . | TRBV5-4
TGTGCCAGCAGTGAATCCTCAGGGATTCGGACTGGCTACACCTTC | CASSESSGIRTGYTF | TRBJ1-2 | . | . | TRBV6-1
TGTGCCAGCAGTGCCGACACCTCCTACGAGCAGTACTTC | CASSADTSYEQYF | TRBJ2-7 | . | . | TRBV12-3/TRBV12-4
TGTGCCACAAGACAGGGTGGGGAAAAACTGTTTTTT | CATRQGGEKLFF | TRBJ1-4 | TRBD1 | . | TRBV10-3
TGTGCCAGTAGTATAGGGGACAGGGGCTACGAGCAGTACTTC | CASSIGDRGYEQYF | TRBJ2-7 | TRBD1 | . | TRBV19
TGCGCCAGCAGCCAAGATCTTGGTACATCAGATACGCAGTATTTT | CASSQDLGTSDTQYF | TRBJ2-3 | . | . | TRBV4-1
TGTGCCACCAGTGATAGAGGGGGCTCGGGGGCGGATTTAACAGATACGCAGTATTTT | CATSDRGGSGADLTDTQYF | TRBJ2-3 | . | . | TRBV24-1
TGTGCCAGCAGTTCCGGTCCCTACGAGCAGTACTTC | CASSSGPYEQYF | TRBJ2-7 | . | few | TRBV28
TGTGCCAGCAGTTCCTGGGGGCAGGGGGCGGGTTCACCCCTCCACTTT | CASSSWGQGAGSPLHF | TRBJ1-6 | TRBD1 | . | TRBV6-6
TGTGCCAGCAGCTTATATTCCGAGCAGTACTTC | CASSLYSEQYF | TRBJ2-7 | . | . | TRBV7-2
TGTGCCAGCAGCTTAGCGGTCAGCTCCTATAATTCACCCCTCCACTTT | CASSLAVSSYNSPLHF | TRBJ1-6 | . | . | TRBV7-2
TGTGCCAGCAGCGTAGCGGCCGGGATGGACTATGGCTACACCTTC | CASSVAAGMDYGYTF | TRBJ1-2 | . | . | TRBV9
TGCGCCAGCAGCTTGAGGACTAGCGGGGACAATGAGCAGTTCTTC | CASSLRTSGDNEQFF | TRBJ2-1 | TRBD2 | once | TRBV5-1
TGTGCCAGCAGCCACTCCCATTCTAACAGTTACAATGAGCAGTTCTTC | CASSHSHSNSYNEQFF | TRBJ2-1 | . | . | TRBV3-1/TRBV3-2